The 7 T cell receptor beta chains given below trace back to one sample, sequenced in a study of blood T cell repertoires in COVID-19. Profiled with immunoSEQ multiplex PCR; TCRdb holds only in-frame clones, not every one. The table records approximately 140,000 clones, about four fifths of them present only once. Sample: peripheral blood. These receptors were collected from a man aged 55-75 years with acute or convalescent COVID-19.

The V call is TRBV12-3 or TRBV12-4, the J call TRBJ1-1; the D gene is possibly TRBD1 (5 bases). The CDR3 is made up of 12 amino acids. Trimming stripped 7 bases from V and 5 bases from J, with 11 bases between. CDR3 coding DNA: TGTGCCAGCACGAAAAGGGGAACTGAAGCTTTCTTT. Residues: CASTKRGTEAFF.

This clone was recorded only once. V usage is TRBV7-2 and J usage is TRBJ2-2; D is ambiguous. Trimming took off 4 bases at V and 6 bases at J, with 9 bases between the two ends. The CDR3 sequence is 13 residues long. Germline V gene sequence: CDR1 SGHTA, CDR2 FQGNSA. The CDR3 here is CASSYKIAGELFF. The CDR3 DNA follows: TGTGCCAGCAGCTACAAAATCGCCGGGGAGCTGTTTTTT.

The genes are TRBV28 and TRBJ2-5; D might be TRBD1 (6 bases). The germline gives CDR1 MDHEN, CDR2 SYDVKM. This CDR3 contains 13 residues. The V end was cut by 7 bases, the J end by 4 bases, with 13 bases between. This chain's CDR3 is CASTLGGGETQYF. The CDR3 DNA reads as TGTGCCAGCACCTTAGGGGGTGGAGAGACCCAGTACTTC. Variable domain in full (rest from reference TRBV28 and TRBJ2-5): DVKVTQSSRYLVKRTGEKVFLECVQDMDHENMFWYRQDPGLGLRLIYFSYDVKMKEKGDIPEGYSVSREKKERFSLILESASTNQTSMYLCASTLGGGETQYFGPGTRLLVL.

This clone was observed once. The rearrangement links TRBV7-9 to TRBJ1-3, with D maybe TRBD1 (6 bases). V lost 1 base, J lost 4 bases, and 14 bases lay in between. Germline assignment: CDR1 SEHNR and CDR2 FQNEAQ (reference sequence). CDR3 length equals 16 residues. In nucleotides, the CDR3 is TGTGCCAGCAGCTTAGGACTCGGGACAAGCGGAAACACCATATATTTT. It specifies CASSLGLGTSGNTIYF.

By share of the sample, this clone is medium-sized. This chain uses TRBV5-5 with TRBJ1-1; D possibly corresponds to TRBD1 (6 bases). This CDR3 is built from 15 residues. Germline-derived CDR1 and CDR2 are SGHKS and YYEKEE (reference sequence). Trimming took off 0 bases at V and 4 bases at J, with 13 bases between the two ends. As DNA, the CDR3 is TGTGCCAGCAGCTTGGCTCAGGGGTTCGGCACTGAAGCTTTCTTT. It specifies CASSLAQGFGTEAFF.

The chain couples TRBV18 to TRBJ2-5, with 7 bases matching TRBD1. The CDR3 has 15 amino acids. Germline V gene sequence: CDR1 KGHSH, CDR2 LQKENI. J lost 0 bases, V lost 4 bases, and 5 bases had no gene match. The CDR3 protein is CASSLPGTDQETQYF. As DNA, the CDR3 is TGTGCCAGCTCACTACCCGGGACAGACCAAGAGACCCAGTACTTC.

The V gene is TRBV2, the J gene TRBJ2-3; TRBD2 aligns across 7 bases. This CDR3 spans 15 amino acids. Per germline, CDR1 SNHLY and CDR2 FYNNEI. Germline trimming cut 6 bases from V and 2 bases from J; bases unmatched to any gene: 8. The CDR3 spells CASRRVGGPTDTQYF. The CDR3 DNA reads TGTGCCAGCAGGCGGGTGGGAGGGCCCACAGATACGCAGTATTTT. The entire variable domain, with the rest obtained from reference TRBV2 and TRBJ2-3, is as follows: EPEVTQTPSHQVTQMGQEVILRCVPISNHLYFYWYRQILGQKVEFLVSFYNNEISEKSEIFDDQFSVERPDGSNFTLKIRSTKLEDSAMYFCASRRVGGPTDTQYFGPGTRLTVL.